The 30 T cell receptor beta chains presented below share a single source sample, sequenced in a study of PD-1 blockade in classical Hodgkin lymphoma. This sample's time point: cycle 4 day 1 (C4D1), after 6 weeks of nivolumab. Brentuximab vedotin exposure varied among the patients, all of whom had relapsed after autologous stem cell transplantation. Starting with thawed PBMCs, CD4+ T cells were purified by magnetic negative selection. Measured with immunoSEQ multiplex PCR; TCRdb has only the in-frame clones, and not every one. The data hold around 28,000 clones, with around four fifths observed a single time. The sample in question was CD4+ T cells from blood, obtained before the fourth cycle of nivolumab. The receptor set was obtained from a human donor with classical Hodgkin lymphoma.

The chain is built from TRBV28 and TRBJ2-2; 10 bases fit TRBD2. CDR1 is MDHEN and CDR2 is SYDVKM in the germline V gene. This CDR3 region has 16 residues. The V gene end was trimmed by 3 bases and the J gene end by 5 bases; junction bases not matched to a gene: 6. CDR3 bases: TGTGCCAGCAGTTTCATAGCGGGGGGAGCTACCGGGGAGCTGTTTTTT. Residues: CASSFIAGGATGELFF.

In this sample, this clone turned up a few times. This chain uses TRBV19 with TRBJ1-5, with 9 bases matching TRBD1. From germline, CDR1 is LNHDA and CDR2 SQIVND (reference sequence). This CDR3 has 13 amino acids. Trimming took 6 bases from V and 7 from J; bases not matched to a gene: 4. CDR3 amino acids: CASRPGQGQPQHF. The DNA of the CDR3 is TGTGCCAGTAGGCCGGGACAGGGACAGCCCCAGCATTTT.

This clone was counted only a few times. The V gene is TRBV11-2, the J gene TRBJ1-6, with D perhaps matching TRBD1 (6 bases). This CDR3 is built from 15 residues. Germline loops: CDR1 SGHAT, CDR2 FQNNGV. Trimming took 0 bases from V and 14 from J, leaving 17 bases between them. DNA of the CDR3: TGTGCCAGCAGCTTAGATAAGGGGGGGCGGGCAGCCCTCCACTTT. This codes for CASSLDKGGRAALHF.

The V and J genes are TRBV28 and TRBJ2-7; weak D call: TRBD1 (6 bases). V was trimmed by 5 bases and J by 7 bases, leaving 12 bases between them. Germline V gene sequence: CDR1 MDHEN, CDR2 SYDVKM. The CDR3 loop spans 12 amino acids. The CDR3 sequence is CASSRTAGEQYF. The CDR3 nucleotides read TGTGCCAGCAGTAGGACAGCAGGGGAGCAGTACTTC.

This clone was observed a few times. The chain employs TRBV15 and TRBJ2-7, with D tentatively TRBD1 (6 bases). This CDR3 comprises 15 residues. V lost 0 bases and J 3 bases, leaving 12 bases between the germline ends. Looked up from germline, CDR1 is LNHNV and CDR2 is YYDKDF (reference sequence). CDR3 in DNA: TGTGCCACCAGCAGAGATTTTGGGGGACACTACGAGCAGTACTTC. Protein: CATSRDFGGHYEQYF.

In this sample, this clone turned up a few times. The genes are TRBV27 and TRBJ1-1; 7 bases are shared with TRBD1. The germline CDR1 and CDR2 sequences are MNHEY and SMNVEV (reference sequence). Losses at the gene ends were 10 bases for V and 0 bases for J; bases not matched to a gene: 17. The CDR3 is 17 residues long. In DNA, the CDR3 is TGTGCCACTTGGCCTGACAGGGTCTTTCTTATGAACACTGAAGCTTTCTTT. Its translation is CATWPDRVFLMNTEAFF.

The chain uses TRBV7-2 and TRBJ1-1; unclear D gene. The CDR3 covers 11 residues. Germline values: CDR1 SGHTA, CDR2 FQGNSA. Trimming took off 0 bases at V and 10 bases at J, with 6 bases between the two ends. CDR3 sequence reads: CASSLAGRAFF. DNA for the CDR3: TGTGCCAGCAGCTTAGCAGGGAGAGCTTTCTTT.

The CDR3 is CAFRTSGGAIQYF. CDR3 bases: TGTGCCTTCCGGACTAGCGGGGGGGCCATTCAGTACTTC. The chain uses TRBV30 and TRBJ2-4, with 15 bases lining up with TRBD2. Germline trimming cut 7 bases from V and 9 bases from J; bases unmatched to any gene: 4. The CDR3 covers 13 residues. CDR1 is GTSNPN, CDR2 SVGIG, per germline (reference sequence).

This CDR3 is CASSPNGGKGGYTF. CDR3 nucleotide sequence: TGTGCCAGCAGCCCGAATGGGGGGAAAGGCGGCTACACCTTC. V usage is TRBV7-3 and J usage is TRBJ1-2; TRBD1 is a possible D gene (5 bases). Germline CDR1 SGHTA, CDR2 FQGTGA. The CDR3 runs 14 residues. V was cut by 5 bases and J by 8 bases, with 18 bases left in between.

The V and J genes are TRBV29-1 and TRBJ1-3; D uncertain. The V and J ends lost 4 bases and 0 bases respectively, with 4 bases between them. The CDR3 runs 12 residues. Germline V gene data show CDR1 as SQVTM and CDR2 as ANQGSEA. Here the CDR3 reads CSVAISGNTIYF. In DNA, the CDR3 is TGCAGCGTTGCGATCTCTGGAAACACCATATATTTT.

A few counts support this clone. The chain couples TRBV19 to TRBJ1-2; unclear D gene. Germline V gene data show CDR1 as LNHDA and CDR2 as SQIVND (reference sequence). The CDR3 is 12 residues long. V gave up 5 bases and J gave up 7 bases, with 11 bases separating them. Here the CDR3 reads CASSRPGGGYTF. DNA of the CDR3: TGTGCCAGTAGTCGCCCGGGAGGTGGCTACACCTTC.

The DNA for the CDR3 is TGTGCCAGCAGAGACAGGGCAGATACGCAGTATTTT. It encodes CASRDRADTQYF. V and J are TRBV7-2 and TRBJ2-3; 7 positions match TRBD1. The CDR3 runs 12 residues. After removal of 6 bases from V and 4 bases from J, the junction contained 1 base not matched to a gene. CDR1 and CDR2 from the germline V gene are SGHTA and FQGNSA.

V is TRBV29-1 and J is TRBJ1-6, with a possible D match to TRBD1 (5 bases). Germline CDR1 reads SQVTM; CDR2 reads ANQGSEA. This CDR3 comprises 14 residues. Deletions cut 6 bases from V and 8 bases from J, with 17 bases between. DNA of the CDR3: TGCAGCGTAAAAAGGGACCCCGGGGATTCACCCCTCCACTTT. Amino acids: CSVKRDPGDSPLHF.

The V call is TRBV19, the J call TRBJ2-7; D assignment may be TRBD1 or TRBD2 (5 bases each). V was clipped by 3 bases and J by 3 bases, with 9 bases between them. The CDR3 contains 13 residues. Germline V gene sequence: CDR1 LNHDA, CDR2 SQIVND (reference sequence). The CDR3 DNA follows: TGTGCCAGTAGTATGTCGAGGGGCTACGAGCAGTACTTC. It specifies CASSMSRGYEQYF.

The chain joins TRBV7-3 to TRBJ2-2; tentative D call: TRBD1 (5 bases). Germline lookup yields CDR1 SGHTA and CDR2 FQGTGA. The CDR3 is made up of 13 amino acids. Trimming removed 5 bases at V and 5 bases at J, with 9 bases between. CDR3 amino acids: CASSARVTGELFF. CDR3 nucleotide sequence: TGTGCCAGCAGCGCCAGGGTGACCGGGGAGCTGTTTTTT.

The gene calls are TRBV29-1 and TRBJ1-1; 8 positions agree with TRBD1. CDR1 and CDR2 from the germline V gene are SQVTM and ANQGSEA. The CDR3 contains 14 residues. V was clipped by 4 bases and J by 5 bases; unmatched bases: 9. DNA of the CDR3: TGCAGCGTTGCCCGGACAGGGAAAGGGACTGAAGCTTTCTTT. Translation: CSVARTGKGTEAFF.

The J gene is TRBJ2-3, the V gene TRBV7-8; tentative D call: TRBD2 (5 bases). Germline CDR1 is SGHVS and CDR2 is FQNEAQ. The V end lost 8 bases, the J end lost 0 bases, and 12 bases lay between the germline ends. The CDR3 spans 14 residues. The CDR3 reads CASHHGLSTDTQYF. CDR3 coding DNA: TGTGCCAGCCACCACGGACTCAGCACAGATACGCAGTATTTT.

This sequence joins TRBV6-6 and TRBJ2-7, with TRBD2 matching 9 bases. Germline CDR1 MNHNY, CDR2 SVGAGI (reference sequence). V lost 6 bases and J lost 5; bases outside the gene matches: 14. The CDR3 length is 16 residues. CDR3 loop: CASSRPRSGGSHEQYF. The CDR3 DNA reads TGTGCCAGCAGCCGCCCCAGGAGCGGGGGGTCCCACGAGCAGTACTTC.

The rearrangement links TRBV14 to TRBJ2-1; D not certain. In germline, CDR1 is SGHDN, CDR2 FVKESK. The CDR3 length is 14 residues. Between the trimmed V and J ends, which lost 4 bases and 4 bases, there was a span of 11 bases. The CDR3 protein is CASSPVSVYNEQFF. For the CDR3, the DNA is TGTGCCAGCAGCCCCGTGTCGGTGTACAATGAGCAGTTCTTC.

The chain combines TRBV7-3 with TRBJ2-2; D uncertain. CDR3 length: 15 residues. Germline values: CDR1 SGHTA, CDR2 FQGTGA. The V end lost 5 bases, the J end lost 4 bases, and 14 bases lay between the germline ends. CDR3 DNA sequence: TGTGCCAGCAGCCAAGATGCGACTGTCACCGGGGAGCTGTTTTTT. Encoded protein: CASSQDATVTGELFF.

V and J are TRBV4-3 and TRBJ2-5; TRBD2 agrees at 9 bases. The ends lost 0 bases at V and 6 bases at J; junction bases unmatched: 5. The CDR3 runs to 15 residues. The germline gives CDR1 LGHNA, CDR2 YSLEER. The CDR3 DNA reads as TGCGCCAGCAGCCAAGAGGAGCGGGGGGCCCAGACCCAGTACTTC. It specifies CASSQEERGAQTQYF.

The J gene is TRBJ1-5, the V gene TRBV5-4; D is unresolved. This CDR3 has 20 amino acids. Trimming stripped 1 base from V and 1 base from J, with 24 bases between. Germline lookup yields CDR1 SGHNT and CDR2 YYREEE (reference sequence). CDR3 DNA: TGTGCCAGCAGCTTGTCGGTCAGCGGCCGGGTCAAGGAAAGCAATCAGCCCCAGCATTTT. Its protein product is CASSLSVSGRVKESNQPQHF.

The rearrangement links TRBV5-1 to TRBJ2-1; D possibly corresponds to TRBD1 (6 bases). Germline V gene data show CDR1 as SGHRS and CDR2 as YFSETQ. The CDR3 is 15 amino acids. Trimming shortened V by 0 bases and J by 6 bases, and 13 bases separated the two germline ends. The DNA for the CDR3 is TGCGCCAGCAGCTTGGACTCAGGGGCGGCCAATGAGCAGTTCTTC. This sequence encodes CASSLDSGAANEQFF.

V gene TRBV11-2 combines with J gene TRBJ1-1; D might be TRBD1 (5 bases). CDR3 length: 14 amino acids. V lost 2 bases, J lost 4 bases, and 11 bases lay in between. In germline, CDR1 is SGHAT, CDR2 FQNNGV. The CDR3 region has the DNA TGTGCCAGCAGCTTATTCTCAGGGCCCACTGAAGCTTTCTTT. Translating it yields CASSLFSGPTEAFF.

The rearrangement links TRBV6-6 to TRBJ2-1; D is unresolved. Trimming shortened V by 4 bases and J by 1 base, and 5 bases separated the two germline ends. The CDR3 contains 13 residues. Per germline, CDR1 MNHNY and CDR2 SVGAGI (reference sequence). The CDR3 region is CASSSNSYNEQFF. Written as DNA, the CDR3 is TGTGCCAGCAGTTCCAATTCCTACAATGAGCAGTTCTTC.

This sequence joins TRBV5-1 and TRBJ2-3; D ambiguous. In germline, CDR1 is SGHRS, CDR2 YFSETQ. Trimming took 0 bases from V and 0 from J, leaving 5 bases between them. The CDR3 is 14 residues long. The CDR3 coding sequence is TGCGCCAGCAGCTTGGGGGTCAGCACAGATACGCAGTATTTT. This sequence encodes CASSLGVSTDTQYF. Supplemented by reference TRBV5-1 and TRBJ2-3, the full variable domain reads KAGVTQTPRYLIKTRGQQVTLSCSPISGHRSVSWYQQTPGQGLQFLFEYFSETQRNKGNFPGRFSGRQFSNSRSEMNVSTLELGDSALYLCASSLGVSTDTQYFGPGTRLTVL.

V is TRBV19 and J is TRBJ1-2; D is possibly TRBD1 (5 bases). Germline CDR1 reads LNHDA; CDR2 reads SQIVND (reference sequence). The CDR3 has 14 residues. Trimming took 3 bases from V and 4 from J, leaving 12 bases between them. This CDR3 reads CASSIWGPTYGYTF. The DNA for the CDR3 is TGTGCCAGTAGTATCTGGGGCCCGACCTATGGCTACACCTTC.

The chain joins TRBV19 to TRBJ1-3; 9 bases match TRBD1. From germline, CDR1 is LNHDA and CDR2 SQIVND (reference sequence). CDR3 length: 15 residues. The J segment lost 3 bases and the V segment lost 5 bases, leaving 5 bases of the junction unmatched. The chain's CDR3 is CASSWDRESGNTIYF. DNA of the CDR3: TGTGCCAGTAGTTGGGACAGGGAAAGTGGAAACACCATATATTTT. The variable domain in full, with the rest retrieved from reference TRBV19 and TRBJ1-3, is DGGITQSPKYLFRKEGQNVTLSCEQNLNHDAMYWYRQDPGQGLRLIYYSQIVNDFQKGDIAEGYSVSREKKESFPLTVTSAQKNPTAFYLCASSWDRESGNTIYFGEGSWLTVV.

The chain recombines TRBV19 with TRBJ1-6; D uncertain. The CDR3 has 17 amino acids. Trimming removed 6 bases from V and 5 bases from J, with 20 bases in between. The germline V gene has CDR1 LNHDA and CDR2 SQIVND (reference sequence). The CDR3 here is CASRHNPLGQNNSPLHF. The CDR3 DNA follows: TGTGCCAGTAGGCACAACCCCCTCGGGCAGAATAATTCACCCCTCCACTTT.

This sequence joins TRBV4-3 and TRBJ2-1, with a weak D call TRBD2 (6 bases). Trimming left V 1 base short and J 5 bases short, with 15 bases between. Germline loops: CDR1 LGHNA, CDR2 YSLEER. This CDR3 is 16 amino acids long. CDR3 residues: CASSQAGLDPNNEQFF. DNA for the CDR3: TGCGCCAGCAGCCAAGCGGGACTTGACCCTAACAATGAGCAGTTCTTC.